Given below is one T cell receptor beta chain in context. These data are taken from a study of blood T cell repertoires in COVID-19. Across the study: The cDNA or gDNA used as material had been derived from T cells, B-cell-depleted T cells, or PBMCs.

V gave up 5 bases and J gave up 3 bases, with 3 bases separating them. Germline V gene lookup returns CDR1 SGHAT and CDR2 FQNNGV. The CDR3 covers 11 residues. In the study's own analysis: From reference gene primer amplification, estimates of nucleated cell counts were derived. Clones were read by immunoSEQ multiplex PCR, and TCRdb kept only the in-frame ones, dropping some. V, J and clone size reflect that table, while D and trimming were determined from the DNA. Counted here are about 210,000 clones, around 85% occurring once; the ten biggest clones make up more than 0.7%. The sequence was obtained from a woman in her 70s with acute or convalescent COVID-19. The sequenced sample was peripheral blood. V and J are TRBV11-2 and TRBJ2-3; no definite D call. DNA for the CDR3: TGTGCCAGCAGCCCGACAGATACGCAGTATTTT. Translating it yields CASSPTDTQYF. Together with reference TRBV11-2 and TRBJ2-3, the CDR3 gives the full variable domain: EAGVAQSPRYKIIEKRQSVAFWCNPISGHATLYWYQQILGQGPKLLIQFQNNGVVDDSQLPKDRFSAERLKGVDSTLKIQPAKLEDSAVYLCASSPTDTQYFGPGTRLTVL.